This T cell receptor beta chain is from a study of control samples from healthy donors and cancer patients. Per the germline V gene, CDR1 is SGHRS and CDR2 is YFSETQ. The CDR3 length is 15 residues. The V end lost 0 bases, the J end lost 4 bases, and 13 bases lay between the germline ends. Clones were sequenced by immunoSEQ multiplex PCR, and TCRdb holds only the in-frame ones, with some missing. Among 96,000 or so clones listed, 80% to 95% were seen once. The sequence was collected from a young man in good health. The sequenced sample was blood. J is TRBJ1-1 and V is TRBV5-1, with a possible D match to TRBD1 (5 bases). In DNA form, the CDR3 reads TGCGCCAGCAGCTTGGCCGGGGCCGAGGTCACTGAAGCTTTCTTT. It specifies CASSLAGAEVTEAFF.